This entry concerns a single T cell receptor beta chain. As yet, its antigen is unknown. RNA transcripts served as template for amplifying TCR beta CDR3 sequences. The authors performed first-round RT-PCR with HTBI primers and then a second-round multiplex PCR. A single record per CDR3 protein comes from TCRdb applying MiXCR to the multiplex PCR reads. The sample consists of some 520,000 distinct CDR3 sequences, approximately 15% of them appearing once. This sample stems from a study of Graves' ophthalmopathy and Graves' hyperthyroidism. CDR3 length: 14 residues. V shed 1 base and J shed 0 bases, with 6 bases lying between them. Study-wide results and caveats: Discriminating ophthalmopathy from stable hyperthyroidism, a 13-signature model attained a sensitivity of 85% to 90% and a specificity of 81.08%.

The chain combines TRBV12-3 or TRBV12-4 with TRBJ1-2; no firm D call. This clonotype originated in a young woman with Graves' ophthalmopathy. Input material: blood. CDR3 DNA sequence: TGTGCCAGCAGTTTAGGCCCAACTAACTATGGCTACACCTTC. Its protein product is CASSLGPTNYGYTF.